This T cell receptor beta chain was obtained from a study of neoadjuvant anti-PD-1 for oral cavity cancer. Study-wide context: Around day 43, patients without progression received a fourth nivolumab dose before surgery.

General observations from the study: Each response group had just three patients in TCR analyses.

About this clone: Its antigen remains unidentified.

Most PBMC samples had approximately 440 ng input DNA in six replicates. TCRdb's copy holds only in-frame clones and misses some; the assay was immunoSEQ multiplex PCR. The data contain approximately 32,000 clones, 85% to 90% of them singletons. This clonotype was sampled from a person aged 35-79 years with oral cavity squamous cell carcinoma. The sequencing here drew on PBMCs, taken before nivolumab (anti-PD-1) treatment.

The CDR3 DNA reads as TGCGCCAGCAGTGAGTCCGGATCCCCGAACACTGAAGCTTTCTTT. Residues: CASSESGSPNTEAFF. The gene calls are TRBV10-1 and TRBJ1-1; D is ambiguous. Germline-derived CDR1 and CDR2 are WNHNN and SYGVQD (reference sequence). The CDR3 is made up of 15 amino acids. Trimming stripped 0 bases from V and 1 base from J, with 9 bases between.